This T cell receptor (beta chain) was recovered during a study of blood T cell repertoires in COVID-19. Study summary: T cells, B-cell-depleted T cells, or PBMCs supplied cDNA or gDNA.

This clone turned up a few times. Germline CDR1 and CDR2: SGHRS and YFSETQ. Between the trimmed V and J ends, which lost 0 bases and 5 bases, there was a span of 12 bases. The CDR3 covers 16 residues. Authors' methods: Researchers report that nucleated cell counts were estimated from reference gene primer amplification. Assay used: immunoSEQ multiplex PCR; TCRdb lists only in-frame clones, some missing. V and J calls and clone size come straight from that table; D and trimming were deduced from the DNA. The sample lists roughly 150,000 clones, around 90% seen once, with roughly 2% in the top ten. What was sequenced was peripheral blood. The rearrangement uses TRBV5-1 and TRBJ1-6, with D possibly being TRBD1 (6 bases). The sequence came from a young man with acute or convalescent COVID-19. CDR3 bases: TGCGCCAGCAGCTTGGGGCAGGGGTGGGATAATTCACCCCTCCACTTT. Translated: CASSLGQGWDNSPLHF.